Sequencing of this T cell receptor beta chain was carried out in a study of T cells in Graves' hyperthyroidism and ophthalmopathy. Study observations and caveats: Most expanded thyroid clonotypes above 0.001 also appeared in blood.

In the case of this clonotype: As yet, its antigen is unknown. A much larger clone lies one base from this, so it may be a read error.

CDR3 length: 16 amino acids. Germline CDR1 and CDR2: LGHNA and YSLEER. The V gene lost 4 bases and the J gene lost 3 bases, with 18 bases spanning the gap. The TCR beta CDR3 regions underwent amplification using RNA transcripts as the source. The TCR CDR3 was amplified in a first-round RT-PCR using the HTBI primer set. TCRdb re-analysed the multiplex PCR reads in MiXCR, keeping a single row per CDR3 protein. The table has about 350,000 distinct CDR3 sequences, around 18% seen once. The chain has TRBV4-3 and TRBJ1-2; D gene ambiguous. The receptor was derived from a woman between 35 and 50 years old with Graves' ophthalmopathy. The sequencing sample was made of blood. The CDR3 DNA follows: TGCGCCAGCAGCCCTAATCCGTTAGCCACTCACTATGGCTACACCTTC. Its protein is CASSPNPLATHYGYTF.